The present entry profiles one TCR beta chain with its context. The specificity of this receptor is unknown. The record has no base qualities; no much larger clone is one base away. Participants in the prospective study were aged roughly 18 to 100 years, lived in about two dozen United States geographic areas, and enrolled through a virtual design. Cohort assignment in the prospective study relied on participant-reported clinical history from a screening survey and a study questionnaire. Mobile phlebotomists in the prospective study collected whole blood, serum and a nasopharyngeal or oropharyngeal swab from every participant. Prospective study participants could optionally give additional blood draws and questionnaires over an approximately two-month period. Prospective study blood samples were shipped either frozen or at room temperature before DNA extraction. These data belong to a study of blood T cell repertoires in COVID-19 (dated by TCRdb to 2020 to 2021). Broadly, across the study: The collaborator samples originated in the United States, Italy and Spain and spanned the acute and convalescent phases of COVID-19. The material from the prospective study consisted of cDNA or gDNA derived from T cells, B-cell-depleted T cells, or PBMCs. Deeply sampled blood TCRbeta repertoires from subjects exposed to, actively infected with, or recovered from COVID-19 were included in the dataset. The repertoires were released in a freely available public database meant as a resource for research on the immune response to SARS-CoV-2. The samples were drawn from the first 160 participants of the ongoing ImmuneRACE study and from some 1,300 subjects provided by 6 global collaborators. A de-identified subject ID, COVID-19 status, age in years and sex were almost always included in the sample metadata. HLA class I and class II types, where available, came from metadata supplied by the sample provider rather than from assay-based typing.

TCRbeta CDR3 regions were amplified from genomic DNA using the immunoSEQ Assay, a bias-controlled multiplex PCR. As for how the authors treated the data: Within the assay, amplification of reference gene primers was used to estimate how many nucleated cells each sample contained. Sequence reads were collapsed and filtered to measure the absolute abundance of every unique TCRbeta CDR3 rearrangement. For each sample, productive Simpson clonality was calculated as the square root of Simpson's diversity index over productive rearrangements. TCRdb obtained this table from immuneACCESS and retained in-frame rearrangements with V and J assigned. These tables miss some clones; where compared with another copy, unresolved V genes account for less than half of the shortfall, and the remainder is unexplained. V and J calls and clone size are those listed in that table; D and trimming were worked out from the DNA. The table for this sample lists hundreds of thousands of clones; roughly 87% of them were counted only once. The ten largest clones take up almost 2% of the sample.

Trimming costs V 0 bases and J 2 bases, and their ends lie 15 bases apart. The germline V gene supplies CDR1 SGHRS and CDR2 YFSETQ. Reading from cysteine to phenylalanine, the CDR3 counts 17 amino acids. Just CDR3 DNA is preserved here, 51 bases in frame from base 1. General conclusions and limits of the study: The quantity of clinical and demographic metadata differed by source and by participant and was supplied without curation.

The receptor comes from a woman under 30 with acute COVID-19. The source material was PBMCs or T cells enriched from blood (not recorded which). The chain was built from TRBV5-1 and TRBJ1-3; TRBD1 might be the D gene, on 5 matching bases. The CDR3 protein is CASSLETAPKTGNTIYF. The nucleotide sequence is given as TGCGCCAGCAGCTTGGAGACAGCTCCAAAGACTGGAAACACCATATATTTT.